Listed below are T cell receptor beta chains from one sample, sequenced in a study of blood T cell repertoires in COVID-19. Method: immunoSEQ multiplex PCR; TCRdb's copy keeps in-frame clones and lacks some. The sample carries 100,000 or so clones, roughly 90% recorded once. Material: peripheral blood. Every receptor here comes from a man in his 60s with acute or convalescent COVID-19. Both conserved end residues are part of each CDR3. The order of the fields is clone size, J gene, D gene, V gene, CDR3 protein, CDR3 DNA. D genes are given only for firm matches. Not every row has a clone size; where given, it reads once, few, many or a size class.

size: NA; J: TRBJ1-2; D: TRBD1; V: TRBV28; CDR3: CASRKPGQGFGYTF; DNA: TGTGCCAGCAGAAAACCTGGACAGGGTTTTGGCTACACCTTC
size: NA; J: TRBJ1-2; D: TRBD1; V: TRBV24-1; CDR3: CATSDFAQGNGYTF; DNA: TGTGCCACCAGTGATTTTGCACAGGGGAACGGCTACACCTTC
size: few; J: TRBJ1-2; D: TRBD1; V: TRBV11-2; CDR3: CASSLTGGNGYTF; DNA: TGTGCCAGCAGCTTAACAGGGGGCAATGGCTACACCTTC
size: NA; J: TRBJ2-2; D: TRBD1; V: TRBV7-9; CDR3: CASRRTGGNTGELFF; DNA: TGTGCCAGCAGGCGAACAGGGGGGAACACCGGGGAGCTGTTTTTT
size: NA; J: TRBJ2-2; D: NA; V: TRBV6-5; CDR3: CASSYDRRSNTGELFF; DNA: TGTGCCAGCAGTTACGACAGACGATCAAACACCGGGGAGCTGTTTTTT
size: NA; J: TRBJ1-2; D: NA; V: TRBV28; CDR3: CASSLYSNGGYTF; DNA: TGTGCCAGCAGTTTATACAGCAATGGTGGCTACACCTTC
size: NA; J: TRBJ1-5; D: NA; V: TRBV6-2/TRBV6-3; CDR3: CASSRAGVRNQPQHF; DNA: TGTGCCAGCAGTCGGGCAGGGGTTCGCAATCAGCCCCAGCATTTT
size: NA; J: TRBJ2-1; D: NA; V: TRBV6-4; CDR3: CASSPSLSRSEQFF; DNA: TGTGCCAGCAGCCCCTCTCTAAGCCGGTCGGAGCAGTTCTTC
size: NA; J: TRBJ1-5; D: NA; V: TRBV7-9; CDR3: CASSPTGNQPQHF; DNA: TGTGCCAGCAGCCCCACGGGCAATCAGCCCCAGCATTTT
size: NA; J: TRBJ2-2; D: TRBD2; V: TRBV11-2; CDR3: CASSLVSGTGELFF; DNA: TGTGCCAGCAGCTTAGTTAGCGGGACCGGGGAGCTGTTTTTT
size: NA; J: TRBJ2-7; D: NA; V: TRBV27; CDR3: CASSLRGTSFLYEQYF; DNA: TGTGCCAGCAGTTTACGGGGGACTTCGTTCCTATACGAGCAGTACTTC
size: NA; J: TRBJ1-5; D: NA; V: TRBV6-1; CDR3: CASSEALAGIQPQHF; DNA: TGTGCCAGCAGTGAAGCGCTGGCAGGGATTCAGCCCCAGCATTTT
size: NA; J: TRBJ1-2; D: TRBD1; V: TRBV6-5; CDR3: CASSSTGGVLYGYTF; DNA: TGTGCCAGCAGTTCAACAGGGGGAGTCCTCTATGGCTACACCTTC
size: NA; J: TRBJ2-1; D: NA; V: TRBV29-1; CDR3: CSAGGTAYNEQFF; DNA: TGCAGCGCCGGCGGGACAGCCTACAATGAGCAGTTCTTC
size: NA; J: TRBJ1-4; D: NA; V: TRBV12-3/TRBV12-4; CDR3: CASSIRTAGKLFF; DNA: TGTGCCAGCAGTATTCGGACAGCCGGAAAACTGTTTTTT
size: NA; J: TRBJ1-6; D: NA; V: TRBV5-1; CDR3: CASSPRTDLNYNSPLHF; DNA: TGCGCCAGCAGCCCCAGGACAGACTTAAATTATAATTCACCCCTCCACTTT
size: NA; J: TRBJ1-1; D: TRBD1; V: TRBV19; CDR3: CASSNRDSLNTEAFF; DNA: TGTGCCAGTAGTAATCGGGACAGCCTGAACACTGAAGCTTTCTTT
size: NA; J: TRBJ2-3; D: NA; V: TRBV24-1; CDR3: CATSQTASTDTQYF; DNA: TGTGCCACCAGTCAGACAGCCTCCACAGATACGCAGTATTTT
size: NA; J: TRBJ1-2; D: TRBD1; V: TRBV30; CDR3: CAWSLDRAWSGYTF; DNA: TGTGCCTGGAGTCTCGACAGGGCCTGGAGTGGCTACACCTTC
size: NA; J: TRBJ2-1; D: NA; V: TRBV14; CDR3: CASSPDRASRNEQFF; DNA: TGTGCCAGCAGCCCCGACCGCGCTAGCAGAAATGAGCAGTTCTTC
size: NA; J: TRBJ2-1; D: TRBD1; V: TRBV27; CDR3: CASSRGGFEQFF; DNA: TGTGCCAGCAGTCGAGGGGGCTTTGAGCAGTTCTTC
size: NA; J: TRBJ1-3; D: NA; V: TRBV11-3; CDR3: CASNPGGQGGNTIYF; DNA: TGTGCCAGCAATCCGGGGGGTCAAGGTGGAAACACCATATATTTT
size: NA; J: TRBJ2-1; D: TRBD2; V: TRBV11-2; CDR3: CASSLRGRTSGRGNEQFF; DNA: TGTGCCAGCAGCTTACGGGGAAGGACTAGCGGGAGAGGTAATGAGCAGTTCTTC
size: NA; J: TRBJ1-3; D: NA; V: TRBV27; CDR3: CASSLSGPLGNTIYF; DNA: TGTGCCAGCAGTTTATCGGGGCCTCTTGGAAACACCATATATTTT
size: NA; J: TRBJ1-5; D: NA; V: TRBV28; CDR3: CASSPGIDQPQHF; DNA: TGTGCCAGCAGTCCCGGGATCGATCAGCCCCAGCATTTT
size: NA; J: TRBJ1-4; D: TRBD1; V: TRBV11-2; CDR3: CASSWNRGPNEKLFF; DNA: TGTGCCAGCAGCTGGAACAGGGGGCCGAATGAAAAACTGTTTTTT
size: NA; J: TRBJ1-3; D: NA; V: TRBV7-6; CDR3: CASSLRGASGNTIYF; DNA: TGTGCCAGCAGCCTACGGGGAGCCTCTGGAAACACCATATATTTT
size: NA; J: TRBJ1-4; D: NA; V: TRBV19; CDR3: CGRRARNEKLFF; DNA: TGTGGGCGGAGAGCGAGAAATGAAAAACTGTTTTTT
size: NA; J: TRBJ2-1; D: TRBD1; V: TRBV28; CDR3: CASSIPGQIKDNEQFF; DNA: TGTGCCAGCAGTATACCGGGACAGATAAAGGACAATGAGCAGTTCTTC
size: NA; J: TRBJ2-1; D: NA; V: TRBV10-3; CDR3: CAISKAVSYNEQFF; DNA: TGTGCCATCAGTAAAGCGGTTTCCTACAATGAGCAGTTCTTC
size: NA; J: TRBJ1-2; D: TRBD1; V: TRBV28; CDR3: CASRPGTGLVGYTF; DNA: TGTGCCAGCAGGCCCGGGACAGGGTTAGTGGGCTACACCTTC
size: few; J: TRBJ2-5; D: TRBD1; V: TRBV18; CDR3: CASSRPDRGSETQYF; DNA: TGTGCCAGCTCACGCCCGGACAGGGGATCGGAGACCCAGTACTTC
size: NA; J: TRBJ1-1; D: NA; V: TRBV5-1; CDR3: CASSFAGNTEAFF; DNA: TGCGCCAGCAGCTTTGCCGGGAACACTGAAGCTTTCTTT
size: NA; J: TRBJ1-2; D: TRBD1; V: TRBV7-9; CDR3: CASSPTFGATGSGYTF; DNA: TGTGCCAGCAGCCCAACCTTCGGGGCGACAGGGTCTGGCTACACCTTC
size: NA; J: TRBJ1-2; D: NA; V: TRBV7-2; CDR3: CASSSRGSLGYTF; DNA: TGTGCCAGCAGCTCTCGAGGGAGCTTGGGCTACACCTTC
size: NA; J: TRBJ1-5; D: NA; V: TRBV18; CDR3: CASSPQSDQPQHF; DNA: TGTGCCAGCTCACCACAGTCAGATCAGCCCCAGCATTTT
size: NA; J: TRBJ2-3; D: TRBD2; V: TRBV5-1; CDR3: CASSQGLAAGVDTQYF; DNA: TGCGCCAGCAGCCAAGGACTAGCGGCGGGGGTAGATACGCAGTATTTT
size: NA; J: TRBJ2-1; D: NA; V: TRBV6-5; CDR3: CASRFYGTDYNEQFF; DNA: TGTGCCAGCAGATTTTATGGGACTGATTACAATGAGCAGTTCTTC
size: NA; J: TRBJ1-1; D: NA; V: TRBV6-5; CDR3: CASSRQRWGDTEAFF; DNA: TGTGCCAGCAGTAGACAACGATGGGGGGACACTGAAGCTTTCTTT
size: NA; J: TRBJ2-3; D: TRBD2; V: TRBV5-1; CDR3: CASSLSTSGRTDTQYF; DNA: TGCGCCAGCAGCTTATCAACTAGCGGGAGAACAGATACGCAGTATTTT
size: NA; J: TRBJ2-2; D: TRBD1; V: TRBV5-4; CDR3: CASSLTTGAWGELFF; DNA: TGTGCCAGCAGCTTGACGACAGGGGCCTGGGGGGAGCTGTTTTTT
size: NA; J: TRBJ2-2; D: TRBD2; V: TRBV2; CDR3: CASPLSGTSGISGELFF; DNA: TGTGCCAGCCCACTTTCCGGGACTAGCGGGATTTCCGGGGAGCTGTTTTTT
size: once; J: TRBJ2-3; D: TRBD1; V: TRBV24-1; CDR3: CATSDSDRVPGDTQYF; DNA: TGTGCCACCAGTGATTCGGACAGGGTCCCGGGAGATACGCAGTATTTT
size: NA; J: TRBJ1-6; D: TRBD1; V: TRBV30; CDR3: CAWSPRTGFSPLHF; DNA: TGTGCCTGGAGCCCCCGGACAGGGTTTTCACCCCTCCACTTT
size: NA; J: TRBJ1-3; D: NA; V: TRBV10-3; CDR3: CAISLGTLRSGNTIYF; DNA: TGTGCCATCAGCCTCGGGACTCTCCGCTCTGGAAACACCATATATTTT
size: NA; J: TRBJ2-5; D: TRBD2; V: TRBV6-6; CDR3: CASSLGASGIIRETQYF; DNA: TGTGCCAGCAGTCTCGGGGCTAGCGGGATCATCAGGGAGACCCAGTACTTC
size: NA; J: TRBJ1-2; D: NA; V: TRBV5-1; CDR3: CASSLESVNYGYTF; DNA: TGCGCCAGCAGCTTGGAATCAGTTAACTATGGCTACACCTTC
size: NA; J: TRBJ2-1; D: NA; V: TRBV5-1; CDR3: CASSLGPNNEQFF; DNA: TGCGCCAGCAGCTTGGGCCCTAACAATGAGCAGTTCTTC
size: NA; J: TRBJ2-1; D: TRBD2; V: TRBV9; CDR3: CASSVGSGRGNEQFF; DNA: TGTGCCAGCAGCGTAGGTAGCGGGAGGGGGAATGAGCAGTTCTTC
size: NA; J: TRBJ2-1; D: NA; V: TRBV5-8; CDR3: CASSHRDRSGDEQFF; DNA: TGTGCCAGCAGCCACCGGGACCGATCAGGGGATGAGCAGTTCTTC